This T cell receptor beta chain was recovered during a study of blood T cell repertoires in COVID-19. Study overall: Samples taken during acute and convalescent COVID-19 were collected in the United States, Italy and Spain. T cells, B-cell-depleted T cells, or PBMCs supplied cDNA or gDNA.

Authors' methods: Scientists estimated how many nucleated cells there were by amplifying reference gene primers. Data came from immunoSEQ multiplex PCR; TCRdb stores just in-frame clones and leaves some out. The V and J calls and the clone size are those of that table, but D and trimming were determined from the DNA. Found here are 130,000 or so clones, roughly 80% of them singletons; the top ten hold approximately 18%. This clone was seen only a few times. The V gene end was trimmed by 5 bases and the J gene end by 6 bases; junction bases not matched to a gene: 9. CDR1 SGHVS and CDR2 FQNEAQ come from the germline V gene. The CDR3 covers 15 residues.

The TCR originated in a woman of 80 years or more with acute or convalescent COVID-19. The sample consisted of peripheral blood. J is TRBJ1-5 and V is TRBV7-8, with 8 bases matching TRBD1. CDR3 amino acids: CASSPRDRYGQPQHF. The CDR3 DNA follows: TGTGCCAGCAGCCCCCGGGACAGGTACGGTCAGCCCCAGCATTTT.